This TCR beta chain was observed in a study of blood T cell repertoires in COVID-19. How the authors handled the data: It was from reference gene primer amplification that nucleated cell counts were estimated. TCRdb's copy holds only in-frame clones and misses some; the assay was immunoSEQ multiplex PCR. The V and J calls and clone size come from that table; D and trimming were worked out from the DNA. The sample yields about 70,000 clones, around nine tenths seen once. Sequenced: peripheral blood. This sequence originates from a human donor in a cohort sampled during active COVID-19.

The CDR3 protein is CASSLGQNYGYTF. The CDR3 DNA sequence: TGTGCCAGCAGCTTAGGACAGAACTATGGCTACACCTTC. This rearrangement joins TRBV13 to TRBJ1-2; no clear D. Germline V gene data show CDR1 as PRHDT and CDR2 as FYEKMQ (reference sequence). Trimming pared 0 bases from V and 2 bases from J, leaving 4 bases between. CDR3 length: 13 residues.